This T cell receptor beta chain was captured in a study of Ad26.COV2.S vaccination and SARS-CoV-2 variants. Comments on this clone: Its antigen remains unknown.

The CDR3 contains 15 residues. CDR1 is LNHDA, CDR2 SQIVND, per germline (reference sequence). The V and J ends lost 7 bases and 4 bases respectively, with 19 bases between them. The study's findings and limits: The analyses of TCR breadth and depth may have understated the size of total T cell responses. Vaccinated and placebo-treated recipients had similar non-spike TCR breadth. Vaccine recipients showed a spike-specific TCR breadth that was higher than in placebo recipients. Post-vaccination spike-specific CD8+ and CD4+ T cell responses reportedly had substantial breadth.

Sequencing was performed with immunoSEQ multiplex PCR; in TCRdb, only in-frame clones are kept and a portion is missing. There are 300,000 to 400,000 clones in the sample; roughly nine tenths occur only once, and around 4.2% lies in the top ten. This material consisted of peripheral blood, taken after recovery from COVID-19. This receptor was taken from a human donor who had recovered from COVID-19. V usage is TRBV19 and J usage is TRBJ1-2; no firm D call. The CDR3 loop reads CASTLLKNNGYGYTF. CDR3 nucleotide sequence: TGTGCCAGTACCCTTCTTAAAAACAACGGCTATGGCTACACCTTC.